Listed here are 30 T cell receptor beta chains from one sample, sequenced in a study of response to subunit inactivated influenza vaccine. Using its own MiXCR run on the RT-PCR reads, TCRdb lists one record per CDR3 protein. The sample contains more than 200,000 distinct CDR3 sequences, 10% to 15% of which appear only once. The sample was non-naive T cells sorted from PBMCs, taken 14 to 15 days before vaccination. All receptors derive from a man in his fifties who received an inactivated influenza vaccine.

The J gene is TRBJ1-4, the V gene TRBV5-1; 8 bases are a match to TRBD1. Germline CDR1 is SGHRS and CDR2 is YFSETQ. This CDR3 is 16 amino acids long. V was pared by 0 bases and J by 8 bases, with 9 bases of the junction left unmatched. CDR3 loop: CASSLAGTGGREKLFF. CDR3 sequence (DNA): TGCGCCAGCAGCTTGGCCGGTACAGGGGGGCGCGAAAAACTGTTTTTT.

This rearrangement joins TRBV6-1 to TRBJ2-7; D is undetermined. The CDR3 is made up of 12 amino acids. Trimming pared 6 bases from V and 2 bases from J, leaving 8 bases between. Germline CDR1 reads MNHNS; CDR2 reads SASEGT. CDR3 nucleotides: TGTGCCAGCAGGTACTACCCCTACGAGCAGTACTTC. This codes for CASRYYPYEQYF.

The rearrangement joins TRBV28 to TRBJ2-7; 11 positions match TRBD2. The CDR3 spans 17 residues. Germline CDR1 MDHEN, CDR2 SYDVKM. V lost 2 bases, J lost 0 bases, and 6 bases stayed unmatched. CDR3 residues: CASSLHVGTSGSYEQYF. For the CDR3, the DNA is TGTGCCAGCAGTTTACATGTCGGGACTAGCGGCTCCTACGAGCAGTACTTC. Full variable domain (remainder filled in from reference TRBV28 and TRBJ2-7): DVKVTQSSRYLVKRTGEKVFLECVQDMDHENMFWYRQDPGLGLRLIYFSYDVKMKEKGDIPEGYSVSREKKERFSLILESASTNQTSMYLCASSLHVGTSGSYEQYFGPGTRLTVT.

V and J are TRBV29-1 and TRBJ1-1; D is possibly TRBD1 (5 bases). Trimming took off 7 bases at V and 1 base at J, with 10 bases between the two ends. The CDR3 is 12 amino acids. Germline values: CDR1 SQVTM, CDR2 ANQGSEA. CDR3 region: CSGGEGNTEAFF. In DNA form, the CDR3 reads TGCAGCGGGGGGGAAGGGAACACTGAAGCTTTCTTT.

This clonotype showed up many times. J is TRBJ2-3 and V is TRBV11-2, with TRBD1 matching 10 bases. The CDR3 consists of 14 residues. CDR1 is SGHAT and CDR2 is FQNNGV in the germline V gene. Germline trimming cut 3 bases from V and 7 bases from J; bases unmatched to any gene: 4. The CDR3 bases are TGTGCCAGCAGCTTCGACAGGGGGCTGCATACGCAGTATTTT. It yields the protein CASSFDRGLHTQYF.

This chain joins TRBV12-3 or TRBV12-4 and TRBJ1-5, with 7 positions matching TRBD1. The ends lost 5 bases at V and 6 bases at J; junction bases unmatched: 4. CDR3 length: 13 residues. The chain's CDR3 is CASSQGGSQPQHF. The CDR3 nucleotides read TGTGCCAGCAGTCAAGGGGGCAGTCAGCCCCAGCATTTT.

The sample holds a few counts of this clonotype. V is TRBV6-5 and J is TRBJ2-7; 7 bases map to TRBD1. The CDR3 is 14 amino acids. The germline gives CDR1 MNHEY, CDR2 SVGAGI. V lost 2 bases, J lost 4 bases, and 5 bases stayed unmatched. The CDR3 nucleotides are TGTGCCAGCAGTTACGAGGGGGCAGGTTACGAGCAGTACTTC. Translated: CASSYEGAGYEQYF.

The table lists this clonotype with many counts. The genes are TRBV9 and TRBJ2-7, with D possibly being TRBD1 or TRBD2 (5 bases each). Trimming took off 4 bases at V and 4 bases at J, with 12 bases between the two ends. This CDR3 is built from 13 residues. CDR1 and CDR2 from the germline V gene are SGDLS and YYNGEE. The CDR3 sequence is CASSPYGGYEQYF. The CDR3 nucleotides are TGTGCCAGCAGCCCCTATGGGGGATACGAGCAGTACTTC.

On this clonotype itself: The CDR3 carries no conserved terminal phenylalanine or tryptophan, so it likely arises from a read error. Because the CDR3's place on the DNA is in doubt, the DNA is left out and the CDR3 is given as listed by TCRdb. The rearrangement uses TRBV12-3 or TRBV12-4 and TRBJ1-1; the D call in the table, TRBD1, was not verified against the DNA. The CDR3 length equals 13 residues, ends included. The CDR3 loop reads CASSNPGNSRGFL.

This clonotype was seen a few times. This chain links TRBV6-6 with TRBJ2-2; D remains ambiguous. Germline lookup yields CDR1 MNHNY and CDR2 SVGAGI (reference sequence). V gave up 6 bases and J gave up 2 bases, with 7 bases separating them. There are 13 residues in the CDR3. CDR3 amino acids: CASRIDNTGELFF. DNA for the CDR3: TGTGCCAGCAGGATCGACAACACCGGGGAGCTGTTTTTT.

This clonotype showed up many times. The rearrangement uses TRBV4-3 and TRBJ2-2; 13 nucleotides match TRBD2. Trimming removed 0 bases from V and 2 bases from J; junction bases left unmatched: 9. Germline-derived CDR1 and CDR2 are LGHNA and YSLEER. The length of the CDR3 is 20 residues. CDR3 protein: CASSQEVLAGGVINTGELFF. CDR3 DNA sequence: TGCGCCAGCAGCCAAGAAGTACTAGCGGGAGGGGTAATCAACACCGGGGAGCTGTTTTTT.

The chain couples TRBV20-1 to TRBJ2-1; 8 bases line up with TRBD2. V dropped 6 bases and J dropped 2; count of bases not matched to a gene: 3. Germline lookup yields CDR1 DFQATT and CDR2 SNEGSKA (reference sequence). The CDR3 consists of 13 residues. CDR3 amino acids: CSAKTSAYNEQFF. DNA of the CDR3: TGCAGTGCCAAGACTAGCGCCTACAATGAGCAGTTCTTC.

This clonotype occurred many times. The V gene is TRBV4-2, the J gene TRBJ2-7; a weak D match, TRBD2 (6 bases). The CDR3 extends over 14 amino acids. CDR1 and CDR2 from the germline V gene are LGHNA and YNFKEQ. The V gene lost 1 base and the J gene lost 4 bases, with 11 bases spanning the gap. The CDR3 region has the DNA TGTGCCAGCAGCCAAGCTTTAGCGGAGTACGAGCAGTACTTC. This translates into CASSQALAEYEQYF.

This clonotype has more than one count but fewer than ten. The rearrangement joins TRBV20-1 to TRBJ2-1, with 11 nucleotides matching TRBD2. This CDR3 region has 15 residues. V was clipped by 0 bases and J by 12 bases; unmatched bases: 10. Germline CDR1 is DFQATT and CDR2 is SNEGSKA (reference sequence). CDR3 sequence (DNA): TGCAGTGCTAGAGATCCAGGTAGCGGGAGGGCCGGGCAGTTCTTC. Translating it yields CSARDPGSGRAGQFF.

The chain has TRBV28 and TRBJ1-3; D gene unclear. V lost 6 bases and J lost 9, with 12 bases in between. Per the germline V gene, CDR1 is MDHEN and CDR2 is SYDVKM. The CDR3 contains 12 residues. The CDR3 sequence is CASRFSLSTIYF. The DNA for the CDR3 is TGTGCCAGCAGATTCAGTCTCAGCACCATATATTTT.

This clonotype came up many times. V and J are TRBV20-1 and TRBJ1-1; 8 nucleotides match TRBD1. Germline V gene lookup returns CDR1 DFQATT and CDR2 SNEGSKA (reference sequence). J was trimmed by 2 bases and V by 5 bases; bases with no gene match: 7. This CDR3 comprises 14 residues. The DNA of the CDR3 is TGCAGTGCTCCTACCACAGGGGGAAACACTGAAGCTTTCTTT. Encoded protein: CSAPTTGGNTEAFF.

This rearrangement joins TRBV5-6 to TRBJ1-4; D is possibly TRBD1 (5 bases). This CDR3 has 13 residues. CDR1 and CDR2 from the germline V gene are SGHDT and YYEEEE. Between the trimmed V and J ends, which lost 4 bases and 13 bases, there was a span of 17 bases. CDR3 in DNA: TGTGCCAGCAGCAAGATTTCGGGGCGCGGACTGTTTTTT. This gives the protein CASSKISGRGLFF. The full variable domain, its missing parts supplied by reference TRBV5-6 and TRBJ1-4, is DAGVTQSPTHLIKTRGQQVTLRCSPKSGHDTVSWYQQALGQGPQFIFQYYEEEERQRGNFPDRFSGHQFPNYSSELNVNALLLGDSALYLCASSKISGRGLFFGSGTQLSVL.

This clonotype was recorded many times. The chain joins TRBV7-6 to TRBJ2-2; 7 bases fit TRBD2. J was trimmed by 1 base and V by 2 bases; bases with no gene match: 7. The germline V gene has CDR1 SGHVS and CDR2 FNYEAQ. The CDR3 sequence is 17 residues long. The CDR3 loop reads CASSLLGTNENTGELFF. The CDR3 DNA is TGTGCCAGCAGCTTACTGGGGACTAACGAGAACACCGGGGAGCTGTTTTTT.

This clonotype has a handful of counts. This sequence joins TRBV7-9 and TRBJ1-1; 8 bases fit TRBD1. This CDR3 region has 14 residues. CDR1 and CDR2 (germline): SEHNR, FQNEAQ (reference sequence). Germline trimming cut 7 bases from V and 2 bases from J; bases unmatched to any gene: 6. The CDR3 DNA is TGTGCCAGCACCCCGACAGGGGTAAACACTGAAGCTTTCTTT. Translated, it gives CASTPTGVNTEAFF. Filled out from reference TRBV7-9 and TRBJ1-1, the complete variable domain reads DTGVSQNPRHKITKRGQNVTFRCDPISEHNRLYWYRQTLGQGPEFLTYFQNEAQLEKSRLLSDRFSAERPKGSFSTLEIQRTEQGDSAMYLCASTPTGVNTEAFFGQGTRLTVV.

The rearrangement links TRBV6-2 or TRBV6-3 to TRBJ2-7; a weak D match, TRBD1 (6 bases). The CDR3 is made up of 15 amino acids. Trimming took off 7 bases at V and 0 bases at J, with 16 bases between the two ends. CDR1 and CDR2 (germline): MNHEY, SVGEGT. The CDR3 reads CASTRAGTLSYEQYF. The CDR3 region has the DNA TGTGCCAGCACCCGAGCCGGGACACTCTCCTACGAGCAGTACTTC.

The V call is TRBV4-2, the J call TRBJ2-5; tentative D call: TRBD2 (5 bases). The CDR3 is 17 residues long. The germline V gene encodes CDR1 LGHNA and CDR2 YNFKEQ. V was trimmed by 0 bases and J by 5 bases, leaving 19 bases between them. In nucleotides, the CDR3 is TGTGCCAGCAGCCAAGATCCCTCTTCCGGGAATATGGAGACCCAGTACTTC. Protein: CASSQDPSSGNMETQYF.

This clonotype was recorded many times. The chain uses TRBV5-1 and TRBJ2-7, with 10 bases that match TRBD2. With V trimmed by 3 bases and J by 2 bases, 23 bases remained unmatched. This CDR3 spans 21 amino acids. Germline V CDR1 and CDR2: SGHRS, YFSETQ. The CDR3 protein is CASSWDRPRTSGETHTYEQYF. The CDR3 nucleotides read TGCGCCAGCAGCTGGGACAGGCCCCGGACTAGCGGTGAGACCCATACCTACGAGCAGTACTTC.

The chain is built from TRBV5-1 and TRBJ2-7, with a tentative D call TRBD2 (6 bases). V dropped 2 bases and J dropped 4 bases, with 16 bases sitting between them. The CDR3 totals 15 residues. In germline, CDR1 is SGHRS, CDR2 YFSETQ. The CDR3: CASSLTAGPSYEQYF. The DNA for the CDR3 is TGCGCCAGCAGCTTAACTGCGGGACCTTCTTACGAGCAGTACTTC. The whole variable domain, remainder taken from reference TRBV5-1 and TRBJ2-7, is KAGVTQTPRYLIKTRGQQVTLSCSPISGHRSVSWYQQTPGQGLQFLFEYFSETQRNKGNFPGRFSGRQFSNSRSEMNVSTLELGDSALYLCASSLTAGPSYEQYFGPGTRLTVT.

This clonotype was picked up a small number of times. The DNA of the CDR3 is TGTGCCAGCAGAACGTACAGGGGGACCCCCCCGTACGAGCAGTACTTC. It encodes CASRTYRGTPPYEQYF. V and J are TRBV12-3 or TRBV12-4 and TRBJ2-7; 8 nucleotides line up with TRBD1. The CDR3 is 16 residues long. With V trimmed by 6 bases and J by 4 bases, 14 bases remained unmatched.

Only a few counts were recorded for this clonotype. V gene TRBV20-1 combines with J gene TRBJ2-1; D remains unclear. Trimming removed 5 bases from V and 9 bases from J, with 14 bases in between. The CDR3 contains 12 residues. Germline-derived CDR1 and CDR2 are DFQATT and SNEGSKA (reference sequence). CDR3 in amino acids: CSAPVQKIEQFF. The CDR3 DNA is TGCAGTGCTCCCGTACAGAAGATTGAGCAGTTCTTC.

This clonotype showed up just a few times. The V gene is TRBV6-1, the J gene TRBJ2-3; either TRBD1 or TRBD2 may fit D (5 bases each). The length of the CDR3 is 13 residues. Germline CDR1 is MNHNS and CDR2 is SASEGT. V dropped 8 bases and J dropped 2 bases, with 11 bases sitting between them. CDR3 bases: TGTGCCAGCTGGGACGGGATCACAGATACGCAGTATTTT. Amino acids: CASWDGITDTQYF.

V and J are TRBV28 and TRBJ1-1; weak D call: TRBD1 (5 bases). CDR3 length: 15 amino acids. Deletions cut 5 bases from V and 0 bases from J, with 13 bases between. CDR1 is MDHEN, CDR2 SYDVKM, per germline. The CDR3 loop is CASSRRGFMNTEAFF. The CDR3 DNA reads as TGTGCCAGCAGTCGACGGGGGTTCATGAACACTGAAGCTTTCTTT.

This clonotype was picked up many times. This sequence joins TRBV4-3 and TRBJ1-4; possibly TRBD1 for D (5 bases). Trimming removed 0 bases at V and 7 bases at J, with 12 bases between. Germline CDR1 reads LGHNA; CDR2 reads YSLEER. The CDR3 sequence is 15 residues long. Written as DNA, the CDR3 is TGCGCCAGCAGCCAAGAGGGGGTCCCTAGTGAAAAACTGTTTTTT. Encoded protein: CASSQEGVPSEKLFF.

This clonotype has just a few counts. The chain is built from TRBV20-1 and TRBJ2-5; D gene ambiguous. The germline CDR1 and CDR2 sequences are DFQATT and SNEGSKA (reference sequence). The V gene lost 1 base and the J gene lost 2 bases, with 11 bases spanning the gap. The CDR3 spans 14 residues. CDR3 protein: CSARVTRAQETQYF. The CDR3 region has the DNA TGCAGTGCTAGAGTCACACGGGCACAAGAGACCCAGTACTTC.

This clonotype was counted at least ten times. The CDR3 loop reads CASSQPQGRNIQYF. The CDR3 bases are TGCGCCAGCAGCCAACCTCAGGGGAGGAACATTCAGTACTTC. This chain uses TRBV4-1 with TRBJ2-4; the D gene could be TRBD1 or TRBD2 (6 bases each). V gave up 2 bases and J gave up 7 bases, with 12 bases separating them. The CDR3 has 14 amino acids. Germline assignment: CDR1 MGHRA and CDR2 YSYEKL.